Sequencing of this T cell receptor (beta chain) was carried out in a study of identical twins. TCRdb called the 5' RACE reads again in MiXCR, with one record for every CDR3 protein. The repertoire holds some 440,000 distinct CDR3 sequences, with 20% to 30% as singletons. The sample was also reused in another study, on T cells expressing NK-cell markers.

The TCR originated in a woman aged 18-29 years in good health. The sequenced sample consisted of CD4+ T cells sorted from blood.

The CDR3 nucleotides are TGCGCCAGCAGCTTACAGGGGGCTGCAACTAATGAAAAACTGTTTTTT. Amino acid sequence: CASSLQGAATNEKLFF. The J gene is TRBJ1-4, the V gene TRBV5-1; 9 bases match TRBD1. This CDR3 region has 16 residues. Germline V gene lookup returns CDR1 SGHRS and CDR2 YFSETQ. V shed 2 bases, J shed 0 bases, and the junction held 2 bases outside the gene matches.